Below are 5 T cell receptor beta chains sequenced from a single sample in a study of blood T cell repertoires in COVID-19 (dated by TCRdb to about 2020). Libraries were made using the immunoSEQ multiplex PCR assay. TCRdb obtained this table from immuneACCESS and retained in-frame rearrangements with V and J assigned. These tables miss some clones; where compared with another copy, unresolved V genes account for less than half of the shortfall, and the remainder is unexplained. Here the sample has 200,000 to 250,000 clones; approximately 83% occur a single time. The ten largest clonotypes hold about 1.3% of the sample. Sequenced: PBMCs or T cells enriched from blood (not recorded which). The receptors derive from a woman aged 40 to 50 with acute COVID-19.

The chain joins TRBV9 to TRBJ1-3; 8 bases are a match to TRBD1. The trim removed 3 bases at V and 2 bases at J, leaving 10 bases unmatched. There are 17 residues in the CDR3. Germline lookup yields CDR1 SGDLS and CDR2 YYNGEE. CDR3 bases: TGTGCCAGCAGCGGGCAGACCACAGGGGGAGCTGGAAACACCATATATTTT. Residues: CASSGQTTGGAGNTIYF. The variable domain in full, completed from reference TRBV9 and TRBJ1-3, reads DSGVTQTPKHLITATGQRVTLRCSPRSGDLSVYWYQQSLDQGLQFLIQYYNGEERAKGNILERFSAQQFPDLHSELNLSSLELGDSALYFCASSGQTTGGAGNTIYFGEGSWLTVV.

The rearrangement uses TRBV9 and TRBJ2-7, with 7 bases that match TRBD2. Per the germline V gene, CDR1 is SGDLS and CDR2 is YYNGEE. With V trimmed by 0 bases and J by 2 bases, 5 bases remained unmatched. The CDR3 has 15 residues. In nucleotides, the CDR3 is TGTGCCAGCAGCGTAGATCCCGGGACTACCTACGAGCAGTACTTC. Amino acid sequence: CASSVDPGTTYEQYF.

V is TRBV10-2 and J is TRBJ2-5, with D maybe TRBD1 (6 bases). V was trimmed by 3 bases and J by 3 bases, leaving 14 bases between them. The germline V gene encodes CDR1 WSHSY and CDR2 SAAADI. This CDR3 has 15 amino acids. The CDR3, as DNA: TGCGCCAGCAGTGATTTAGGGGGTCTTAAAGAGACCCAGTACTTC. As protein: CASSDLGGLKETQYF.

CDR3 amino acids: CASSLASGGYGNTIYF. In DNA, the CDR3 is TGCGCCAGCAGCTTGGCATCAGGGGGCTATGGAAACACCATATATTTT. The V gene is TRBV5-1, the J gene TRBJ1-3; 8 bases align to TRBD1. The CDR3 length is 16 residues. Losses at the gene ends were 0 bases for V and 3 bases for J; bases not matched to a gene: 5. CDR1 is SGHRS and CDR2 is YFSETQ in the germline V gene.

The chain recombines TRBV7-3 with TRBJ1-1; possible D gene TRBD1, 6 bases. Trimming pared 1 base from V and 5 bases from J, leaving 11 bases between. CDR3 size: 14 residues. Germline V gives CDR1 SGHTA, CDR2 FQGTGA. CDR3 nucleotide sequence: TGTGCCAGCAGCTTAAGCGGGGGGCAGACTGAAGCTTTCTTT. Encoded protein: CASSLSGGQTEAFF.